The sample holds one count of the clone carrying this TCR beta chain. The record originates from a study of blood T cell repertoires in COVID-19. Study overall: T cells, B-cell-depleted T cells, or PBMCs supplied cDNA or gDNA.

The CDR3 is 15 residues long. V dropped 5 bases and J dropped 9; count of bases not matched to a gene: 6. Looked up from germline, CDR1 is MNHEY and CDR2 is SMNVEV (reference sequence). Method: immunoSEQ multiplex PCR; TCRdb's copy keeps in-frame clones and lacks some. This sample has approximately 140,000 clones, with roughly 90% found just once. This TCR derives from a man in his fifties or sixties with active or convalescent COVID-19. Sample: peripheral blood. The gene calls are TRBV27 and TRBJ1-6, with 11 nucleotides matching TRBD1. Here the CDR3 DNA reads TGTGCCAGCAGTGCCGGGACAGGGGGACGTTCACCCCTCCACTTT. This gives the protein CASSAGTGGRSPLHF.